The 8 T cell receptor beta chains in this list originate from one sample, sequenced in a study of T cell responses to AZD1222 COVID-19 vaccine. The data were produced by immunoSEQ multiplex PCR, yet TCRdb's version contains in-frame clones alone and is incomplete. The sample yields around 94,000 clones, 85% to 90% seen once. The source material was peripheral blood, sampled on day 0 of AZD1222 vaccination. These receptors were collected from an adult in good health.

The chain joins TRBV28 to TRBJ2-4; D is unclear. V was shortened by 5 bases and J by 0 bases, with 11 bases between the two germline ends. This CDR3 contains 15 residues. CDR1 is MDHEN, CDR2 SYDVKM, per germline. This CDR3 is CASSPNFLAKNIQYF. CDR3 DNA sequence: TGTGCCAGCAGTCCCAACTTTCTAGCCAAAAACATTCAGTACTTC.

V gene TRBV28 combines with J gene TRBJ2-7; 9 bases map to TRBD2. The V gene's germline CDR1 is MDHEN and CDR2 SYDVKM. This CDR3 contains 16 residues. The V segment lost 2 bases and the J segment 5 bases; nucleotides outside the gene matches: 10. The CDR3 is CASSLELGLASDEQYF. For the CDR3, the DNA is TGTGCCAGCAGTTTAGAATTGGGACTAGCCTCGGACGAGCAGTACTTC.

The rearrangement joins TRBV7-3 to TRBJ2-6; the match to TRBD1 covers 9 bases. After removal of 6 bases from V and 3 bases from J, the junction contained 9 bases not matched to a gene. Germline lookup yields CDR1 SGHTA and CDR2 FQGTGA. The CDR3 sequence is 17 residues long. The CDR3: CASSPGTGSRGANVLTF. The CDR3 nucleotides are TGTGCCAGCAGTCCCGGGACAGGGTCTCGTGGGGCCAACGTCCTGACTTTC.

The chain couples TRBV7-8 to TRBJ2-3; 7 nucleotides agree with TRBD1. The CDR3 loop spans 15 amino acids. Per the germline V gene, CDR1 is SGHVS and CDR2 is FQNEAQ. V lost 1 base, J lost 0 bases, and 1 base stayed unmatched. For the CDR3, the DNA is TGTGCCAGCAGCTTAGGACAGGGCAGCACAGATACGCAGTATTTT. Residues: CASSLGQGSTDTQYF.

The chain has TRBV3-1 (or the pseudogene TRBV3-2) and TRBJ2-7, with TRBD1 as a possible D gene (6 bases). The germline CDR1 and CDR2 sequences are LGHDT and YNNKEL (reference sequence). Trimming took off 2 bases at V and 2 bases at J, with 13 bases between the two ends. The CDR3 totals 15 residues. CDR3 sequence (DNA): TGTGCCAGCAGCCAAAGATTGGGACAAACCTACGAGCAGTACTTC. This translates into CASSQRLGQTYEQYF.

The chain couples TRBV6-6 to TRBJ2-1; a possible D gene is TRBD1 (6 bases). Trimming left V 6 bases short and J 6 bases short, with 18 bases between. CDR1 and CDR2 (germline): MNHNY, SVGAGI (reference sequence). The CDR3 consists of 15 residues. In DNA form, the CDR3 reads TGTGCCAGCAGCCGACCTATTGTAGGGGGCAATGAGCAGTTCTTC. Protein: CASSRPIVGGNEQFF.

This CDR3 is CASSLTRGNTEAFF. CDR3 coding DNA: TGTGCCAGCAGCTTAACGAGGGGGAACACTGAAGCTTTCTTT. This sequence joins TRBV7-8 and TRBJ1-1, with a tentative D call TRBD1 (5 bases). This CDR3 contains 14 residues. V was pared by 2 bases and J by 1 base, with 8 bases between. Germline values: CDR1 SGHVS, CDR2 FQNEAQ.

The chain links TRBV27 to TRBJ2-3; D unclear. This CDR3 has 15 amino acids. V shed 0 bases and J shed 2 bases, with 9 bases lying between them. Per the germline V gene, CDR1 is MNHEY and CDR2 is SMNVEV (reference sequence). The CDR3 DNA reads TGTGCCAGCAGTTTATCGTGGAGACCCACAGATACGCAGTATTTT. Amino acid sequence: CASSLSWRPTDTQYF.